This T cell receptor (beta chain) was profiled in a study of shared clonotypes between healthy human individuals (dated by TCRdb to 2018 to 2020). Looking at the study overall: A few men and two women, aged 18 to 49 years, made up the cohort. Between about 0.85 and 9.5 billion PBMCs per donor were obtained by leukapheresis. For each donor, CD4 naive and CD4 memory were each run on three plates, CD8 naive on two plates, and CD8 memory on one plate. Blood TCR repertoires of about 5 healthy adults were deeply sequenced to estimate repertoire size and the extent of clonotype sharing between individuals. To increase sequencing depth and limit assay-specific biases, different laboratories used diverse techniques to prepare libraries and sequence TCR repertoires. Findings and caveats that apply to the study as a whole: Sampling was limited to blood, and TCR repertoires in tissue likely differ from TCR repertoires in blood. Larger estimated clonotype richness was generally found for naive subsets than for memory subsets. Because the study included only a small number of donors, the genetic and exposure-history diversity represented was limited. Clonotypes shared by all four sorted-subset donors showed higher generation probabilities than non-shared clonotypes. Incomplete sequencing was indicated by rarefaction of sorted-subset datasets, despite the large sequencing depth. Sharing across several donors was observed for roughly 5% of naive CD4, over 3% of naive CD8, 2.3% of memory CD4, and roughly 0.4% of memory CD8 clonotypes. Pairwise subsampling indicated that sequencing depth was expected to affect the degree of clonotype sharing among donors.

Using the deep immunoSEQ assay, multiplex PCR amplified TCR CDR3 regions from genomic DNA. Extracted genomic DNA from each cell subset was spread evenly across all wells of several immunoSEQ 96-well plates, with each plate serving as a replicate. For sorted subsets, around 0.2 ug genomic DNA, equal to approximately 30,000 T cell genomes, was loaded into each replicate PCR. The purified libraries were quantified using a Qubit 3.0 fluorometer, sized with a Bioanalyzer 2100, and then quantified again using the KAPA Library Quantification kit. Each immunoSEQ 96-well plate was sequenced on its own single-read 150-cycle Illumina NextSeq 550 flow cell. On the study's bioinformatics: Because the immunoSEQ output held only junctional sequences and lacked quality scores, the filtering could not match the filtering applied to full-length reads. Sequences were annotated with PyIR, a Python wrapper for IgBLAST v1.9, using IMGT germline references to assign V/J genes and CDR3. Reads were filtered out if the reads had weak V/J assignments (E-value above 1e-6), no CDR3, stop codons, out-of-frame junctions, or ambiguous translated residues. V3J clonotypes were defined as sequences sharing an identical inferred V gene, J gene, and CDR3 amino acid sequence. Percentage overlap between repertoires was computed as shared unique clonotypes divided by the size of the smaller repertoire. Three approaches were used to assess repertoire richness: RTK rarefaction, the Chao1 estimator, and Recon v2.1 estimates of unobserved clonotypes. Generation probabilities were computed with OLGA for all TCRbeta clonotypes obtained by the gDNA method from several donors. TCRdb's version of the immuneACCESS table is confined to in-frame rearrangements and falls short of the full clone set. An unresolved V gene accounts for under half of the shortfall where checked; the remainder is of unknown origin. V and J calls and clone size are given by that table; D and trimming were obtained from the DNA. Present in this sample are about 640,000 clones, more than 70% of which were seen just once. The biggest ten clones account for 1.8% of the sample.

The CDR3 holds 12 amino acids from the cysteine to the phenylalanine. Just CDR3 DNA is preserved here, 36 bases in frame from base 1. V is cut by 8 bases and J by 3 bases, and the space between the germline ends is 10 bases. Notes on this clone: It has no known antigen specificity. No base quality information exists; no much larger clone differs at one position.

Donors were healthy HIV-negative adults with no recently reported acute infections or vaccinations. Every donor was a Caucasian adult living in Nashville, Tennessee, USA. CD4+ T cells were enriched by magnetic negative selection, after which naive cells were positively selected on CD45RA and the negative fraction was taken as the memory subset. Blood was obtained by leukapheresis, after which PBMCs were separated by Ficoll-Histopaque density gradient centrifugation and cryopreserved in liquid nitrogen vapor phase. Analytical flow cytometry was used to check the purity and quantity of every magnetically sorted T cell population. Genomic DNA was isolated from every sorted fraction and measured by UV absorbance on a Nanodrop 2000c.

Sequencing input: memory CD4+ T cells sorted from blood. According to the study, the label for this sample's cell subset or site signals: CD45RA-negative fraction. The TCR originated in a woman aged 25 to 39 in good health. The chain was built from TRBV23-1 and TRBJ1-2; TRBD1 might be the D gene, on 5 matching bases. TRBV23-1 is sorted into the ORF group, with uncertain function. The nucleotides read TGCGCCAGCGTAGGAGGGGACTATGGCTACACCTTC. Its protein product is CASVGGDYGYTF.